Presented here are 18 T cell receptor beta chains from one specimen sequenced in a study of shared clonotypes between healthy human individuals. The assay was immunoSEQ multiplex PCR, and TCRdb's table has in-frame clones only and misses some. The profile shows millions of clones, around 90% of them singletons. The sequenced sample consisted of naive CD4+ T cells sorted from blood. Subset: CD45RA+ positively selected. The receptor source for this set is a man between 18 and 35 years old in good health.

The chain carries TRBV25-1 and TRBJ1-2; D is possibly TRBD1 (6 bases). V shed 4 bases and J shed 4 bases, with 13 bases lying between them. Looked up from germline, CDR1 is MGHDK and CDR2 is SYGVNS. The CDR3 totals 14 residues. For the CDR3, the DNA is TGTGCCAGCAGTGCGGGACACCTTATCTATGGCTACACCTTC. The encoded protein is CASSAGHLIYGYTF.

This chain links TRBV6-5 with TRBJ2-2; D might be TRBD1 (6 bases). Trimming took off 3 bases at V and 1 base at J, with 9 bases between the two ends. Germline V gives CDR1 MNHEY, CDR2 SVGAGI. This CDR3 has 15 amino acids. The CDR3 region is CASSYRTVNTGELFF. DNA for the CDR3: TGTGCCAGCAGTTATCGGACAGTGAACACCGGGGAGCTGTTTTTT.

The chain has TRBV6-5 and TRBJ1-2; D perhaps matches TRBD1 (6 bases). The CDR3 contains 14 residues. V lost 5 bases to trimming and J lost 6 bases, with 16 bases between them. Per the germline V gene, CDR1 is MNHEY and CDR2 is SVGAGI. CDR3 bases: TGTGCCAGCAGTCCCGTGGGGGGCCTCAATGGCTACACCTTC. Its translation is CASSPVGGLNGYTF.

In the case of this clone: This CDR3 is also generated by other DNA sequences in the sample. The V and J genes are TRBV18 and TRBJ2-7; possibly TRBD1 for D (6 bases). Between the trimmed V and J ends, which lost 3 bases and 1 base, there was a span of 13 bases. This CDR3 is built from 15 residues. Germline-derived CDR1 and CDR2 are KGHSH and LQKENI. CDR3 DNA: TGTGCCAGCTCACCTGGATCAACAGGGTCCTACGAGCAGTACTTC. Translated, it gives CASSPGSTGSYEQYF.

This clone was found once. V is TRBV19 and J is TRBJ2-3, with D tentatively TRBD2 (5 bases). Trimming took 2 bases from V and 2 from J, leaving 8 bases between them. The CDR3 totals 14 residues. Looked up from germline, CDR1 is LNHDA and CDR2 is SQIVND (reference sequence). The DNA of the CDR3 is TGTGCCAGTAGTATAATGGAGGCCACAGATACGCAGTATTTT. Encoded protein: CASSIMEATDTQYF.

The chain is built from TRBV5-5 and TRBJ1-1; D is uncertain. This CDR3 has 13 residues. V dropped 5 bases and J dropped 12 bases, with 20 bases sitting between them. Germline CDR1 SGHKS, CDR2 YYEKEE (reference sequence). The CDR3 reads CASRVMEGRGTFF. CDR3 DNA: TGTGCCAGCAGGGTGATGGAGGGCAGAGGAACTTTCTTT.

This clone was picked up a small number of times. The chain links TRBV30 to TRBJ1-4; D ambiguous. The CDR3 spans 12 residues. Per the germline V gene, CDR1 is GTSNPN and CDR2 is SVGIG (reference sequence). Trimming pared 3 bases from V and 8 bases from J, leaving 10 bases between. The CDR3 DNA reads as TGTGCCTGGAGGTCTACAGCAGAAAAACTGTTTTTT. Translating it yields CAWRSTAEKLFF.

V is TRBV28 and J is TRBJ1-2; TRBD1 matches 11 bases. The length of the CDR3 is 14 residues. J was trimmed by 2 bases and V by 7 bases; bases with no gene match: 3. Germline CDR1 reads MDHEN; CDR2 reads SYDVKM. In nucleotides, the CDR3 is TGTGCCAGCATGGGGACAGGGGGGAACTATGGCTACACCTTC. It yields the protein CASMGTGGNYGYTF.

This chain connects TRBV5-8 to TRBJ2-5, with 9 bases lining up with TRBD1. The V segment lost 3 bases and the J segment 5 bases; nucleotides outside the gene matches: 8. CDR3 length: 15 amino acids. The germline V gene has CDR1 SGHTS and CDR2 YDEGEE. The CDR3 bases are TGTGCCAGCAGCTCCGGACAGGGGTCTTGGGAGACCCAGTACTTC. Amino acid sequence: CASSSGQGSWETQYF.

The chain combines TRBV9 with TRBJ1-6; no reliable D call. The CDR3 has 14 amino acids. CDR1 and CDR2 (germline): SGDLS, YYNGEE. Trimming removed 0 bases from V and 11 bases from J, with 12 bases in between. The CDR3 DNA reads TGTGCCAGCAGCGTAGGAAAAACTGACACACCCCTCCACTTT. It codes for CASSVGKTDTPLHF.

V usage is TRBV2 and J usage is TRBJ2-5; TRBD2 matches at 13 bases. Germline V gene sequence: CDR1 SNHLY, CDR2 FYNNEI. CDR3 length: 15 amino acids. V trimming: 7 bases; J trimming: 1 base; junction bases outside the gene matches: 3. CDR3 DNA sequence: TGTGCCAGCAAGGGACTAGCGGGGTCCCAAGAGACCCAGTACTTC. This sequence encodes CASKGLAGSQETQYF. Full variable domain (outside the CDR3, taken from reference TRBV2 and TRBJ2-5): EPEVTQTPSHQVTQMGQEVILRCVPISNHLYFYWYRQILGQKVEFLVSFYNNEISEKSEIFDDQFSVERPDGSNFTLKIRSTKLEDSAMYFCASKGLAGSQETQYFGPGTRLLVL.

The chain joins TRBV5-4 to TRBJ1-5, with D hard to call. V lost 3 bases and J lost 6, with 10 bases in between. Germline V lookup: CDR1 SGHNT, CDR2 YYREEE (reference sequence). CDR3 size: 13 residues. DNA for the CDR3: TGTGCCAGCAGCTCGGACTGGGGTCAGCCCCAGCATTTT. This encodes CASSSDWGQPQHF. The variable domain in full, with the rest retrieved from reference TRBV5-4 and TRBJ1-5, is ETGVTQSPTHLIKTRGQQVTLRCSSQSGHNTVSWYQQALGQGPQFIFQYYREEENGRGNFPPRFSGLQFPNYSSELNVNALELDDSALYLCASSSDWGQPQHFGDGTRLSIL.

V gene TRBV6-6 combines with J gene TRBJ2-7; D not resolved. The germline V gene encodes CDR1 MNHNY and CDR2 SVGAGI (reference sequence). Deletions cut 0 bases from V and 5 bases from J, with 17 bases between. The CDR3 is 16 amino acids. This CDR3 reads CASSYSERHRVDEQYF. In nucleotides, the CDR3 is TGTGCCAGCAGTTACTCGGAGAGGCACCGGGTAGACGAGCAGTACTTC.

Only one count was recorded for this clone. J is TRBJ1-6 and V is TRBV6-1, with no clear D. This CDR3 has 14 amino acids. Germline CDR1 MNHNS, CDR2 SASEGT. V lost 8 bases to trimming and J lost 3 bases, with 11 bases between them. CDR3 sequence: CASSPFGYNSPLHF. The DNA of the CDR3 is TGTGCCAGCTCGCCCTTCGGCTATAATTCACCCCTCCACTTT.

The genes are TRBV28 and TRBJ1-1; no clear D gene. The V gene lost 6 bases and the J gene lost 1 base, with 15 bases spanning the gap. In germline, CDR1 is MDHEN, CDR2 SYDVKM. The CDR3 loop spans 15 amino acids. CDR3 loop: CASSRPSGPNTEAFF. CDR3 sequence (DNA): TGTGCCAGCAGCCGCCCGTCAGGACCGAACACTGAAGCTTTCTTT.

Regarding this clone: This same CDR3 is encoded by further DNA sequences in the sample. This chain connects TRBV29-1 to TRBJ2-2, with TRBD2 as a possible D gene (5 bases). Germline assignment: CDR1 SQVTM and CDR2 ANQGSEA. Between the trimmed V and J ends, which lost 5 bases and 2 bases, there was a span of 12 bases. The CDR3 covers 14 residues. The CDR3: CSVPGRLNTGELFF. The CDR3, as DNA: TGCAGCGTTCCTGGGAGACTTAACACCGGGGAGCTGTTTTTT.

This clone was counted once. V usage is TRBV6-1 and J usage is TRBJ2-2, with 7 nucleotides matching TRBD1. V shed 7 bases, J shed 6 bases, and the junction held 11 bases outside the gene matches. The V gene's germline CDR1 is MNHNS and CDR2 SASEGT. The CDR3 has 15 residues. CDR3 in amino acids: CASISPGTAAGELFF. The CDR3 DNA reads TGTGCCAGCATTTCCCCCGGGACAGCAGCCGGGGAGCTGTTTTTT.

This CDR3 is CASSLSLAGGGELFF. Written as DNA, the CDR3 is TGTGCCAGCAGTTTATCTCTAGCGGGGGGCGGGGAGCTGTTTTTT. The chain links TRBV27 to TRBJ2-2; 11 nucleotides match TRBD2. The CDR3 has 15 residues. CDR1 is MNHEY, CDR2 SMNVEV, per germline (reference sequence). The V gene end was trimmed by 0 bases and the J gene end by 7 bases; junction bases not matched to a gene: 1.